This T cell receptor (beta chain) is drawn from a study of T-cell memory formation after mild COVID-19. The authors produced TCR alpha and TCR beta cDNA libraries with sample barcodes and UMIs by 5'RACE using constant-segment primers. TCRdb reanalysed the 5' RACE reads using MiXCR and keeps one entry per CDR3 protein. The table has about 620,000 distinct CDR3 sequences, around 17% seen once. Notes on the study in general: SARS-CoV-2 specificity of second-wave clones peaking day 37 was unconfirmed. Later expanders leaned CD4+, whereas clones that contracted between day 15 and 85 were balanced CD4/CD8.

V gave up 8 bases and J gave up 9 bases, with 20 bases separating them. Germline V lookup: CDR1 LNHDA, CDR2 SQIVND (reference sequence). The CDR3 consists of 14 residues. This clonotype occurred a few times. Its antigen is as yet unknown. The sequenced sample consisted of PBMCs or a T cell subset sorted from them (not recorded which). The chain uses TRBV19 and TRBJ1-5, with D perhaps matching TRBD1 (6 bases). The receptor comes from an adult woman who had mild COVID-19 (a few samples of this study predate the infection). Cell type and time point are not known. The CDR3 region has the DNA TGTGCCAGTTCGGACTCAGGGGATAGTCTGCCCCAGCATTTT. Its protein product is CASSDSGDSLPQHF.